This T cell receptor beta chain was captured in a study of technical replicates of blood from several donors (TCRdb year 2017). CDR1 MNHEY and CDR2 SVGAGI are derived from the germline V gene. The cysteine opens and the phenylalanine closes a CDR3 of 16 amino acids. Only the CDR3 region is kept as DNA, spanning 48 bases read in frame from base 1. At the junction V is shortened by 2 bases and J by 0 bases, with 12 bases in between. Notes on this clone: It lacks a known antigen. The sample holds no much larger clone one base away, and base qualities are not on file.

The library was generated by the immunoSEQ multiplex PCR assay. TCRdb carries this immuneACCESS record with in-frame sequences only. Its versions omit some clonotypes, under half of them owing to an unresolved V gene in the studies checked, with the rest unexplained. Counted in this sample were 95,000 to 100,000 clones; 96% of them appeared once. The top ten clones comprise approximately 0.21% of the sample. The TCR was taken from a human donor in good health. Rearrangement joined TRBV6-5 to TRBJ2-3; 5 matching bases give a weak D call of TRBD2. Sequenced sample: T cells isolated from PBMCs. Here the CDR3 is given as CASSYGPGLSTDTQYF. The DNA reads TGTGCCAGCAGTTACGGCCCGGGATTAAGCACAGATACGCAGTATTTT.